One and the same sample provided the 16 T cell receptor beta chains below, sequenced in a study of T cell repertoires in cytomegalovirus infection. TCRdb re-called the reads with MiXCR, one entry per CDR3 protein. The sample records roughly 990,000 distinct CDR3 sequences, 30% to 40% being singletons. Their cognate antigens are unknown. The sample in question was cultured CD8+ T cells from PBMCs, obtained from culture after CMV antigen stimulation. The receptors derive from a human donor in good health (CMV status not recorded). Some clones in this sample may be carry-over from other donors' samples.

This clonotype was seen a few times. The V and J genes are TRBV12-3 or TRBV12-4 and TRBJ2-3; D gene ambiguous. V lost 3 bases and J 2 bases, leaving 6 bases between the germline ends. CDR3 length: 13 amino acids. CDR3 amino acids: CASSFVTTDTQYF. The CDR3 nucleotides read TGTGCCAGCAGTTTCGTTACCACAGATACGCAGTATTTT.

The chain carries TRBV7-8 and TRBJ1-1; D possibly corresponds to TRBD1 (6 bases). V was cut by 3 bases and J by 0 bases, with 17 bases left in between. CDR3 size: 17 residues. From germline, CDR1 is SGHVS and CDR2 FQNEAQ. For the CDR3, the DNA is TGTGCCAGCAGCTTTACTATCGGGACAAGCCTGAACACTGAAGCTTTCTTT. Protein product: CASSFTIGTSLNTEAFF. Variable domain in full (rest from reference TRBV7-8 and TRBJ1-1): GAGVSQSPRYKVAKRGQDVALRCDPISGHVSLFWYQQALGQGPEFLTYFQNEAQLDKSGLPSDRFFAERPEGSVSTLKIQRTQQEDSAVYLCASSFTIGTSLNTEAFFGQGTRLTVV.

The V call is TRBV20-1, the J call TRBJ1-2; perhaps TRBD1 as D (6 bases). From germline, CDR1 is DFQATT and CDR2 SNEGSKA (reference sequence). The CDR3 contains 18 residues. V lost 0 bases and J lost 2, with 22 bases in between. The CDR3 loop reads CSARDLGSTGKENYGYTF. The CDR3 DNA sequence: TGCAGTGCTAGAGATCTCGGGAGCACAGGGAAGGAGAACTATGGCTACACCTTC.

J is TRBJ2-1 and V is TRBV5-8; possible D gene TRBD2, 7 bases. CDR3 length equals 16 residues. The V and J ends lost 4 bases and 4 bases respectively, with 18 bases between them. Germline V gene sequence: CDR1 SGHTS, CDR2 YDEGEE. The CDR3 reads CASSPQDGGPYNEQFF. CDR3 DNA: TGTGCCAGCAGCCCCCAAGACGGGGGGCCGTACAATGAGCAGTTCTTC.

The CDR3 sequence is CASSPGASGGPSYNEQFF. CDR3 nucleotide sequence: TGTGCCAGCAGTCCTGGGGCTAGCGGGGGGCCCTCCTACAATGAGCAGTTCTTC. The V gene is TRBV7-6, the J gene TRBJ2-1; 11 bases agree with TRBD2. V lost 6 bases to trimming and J lost 0 bases; unmatched junction nucleotides: 10. The CDR3 extends over 18 amino acids. Germline lookup yields CDR1 SGHVS and CDR2 FNYEAQ.

This clonotype appeared a single time. This chain links TRBV28 with TRBJ2-6; D tentatively fits TRBD1 or TRBD2 (5 bases each). V lost 6 bases, J lost 0 bases, and 15 bases lay in between. This CDR3 is built from 17 residues. Germline CDR1 and CDR2: MDHEN and SYDVKM. The DNA for the CDR3 is TGTGCCAGCAGCGGGGCAGCCGCTGTCTCTGGGGCCAACGTCCTGACTTTC. This encodes CASSGAAAVSGANVLTF.

Points on this clonotype: Possible read error: a much larger clone is one base away. The chain combines TRBV6-5 with TRBJ2-3; D remains ambiguous. V shed 8 bases and J shed 2 bases, with 11 bases lying between them. The CDR3 spans 13 residues. CDR1 is MNHEY, CDR2 SVGAGI, per germline. This chain's CDR3 is CASWVPITDTQYF. CDR3 nucleotides: TGTGCCAGCTGGGTTCCTATCACAGATACGCAGTATTTT.

V is TRBV12-5 and J is TRBJ1-2; maybe TRBD1 (5 bases). The ends were cut back, 0 bases at V and 6 bases at J, with 20 bases in the middle. This CDR3 is built from 17 residues. Germline CDR1 is LGHNT and CDR2 is FRNRAP. The CDR3 DNA sequence: TGTGCTAGTGGTTTGGTACCGGGGCCTCCTTTGAATCATGGCTACACCTTC. This translates into CASGLVPGPPLNHGYTF.

This clonotype has only a few counts. The genes are TRBV5-4 and TRBJ1-2; D is unresolved. V lost 2 bases and J lost 0, with 17 bases in between. The CDR3 length is 17 residues. Germline V gene data show CDR1 as SGHNT and CDR2 as YYREEE (reference sequence). The CDR3: CASSFQATTNANYGYTF. DNA for the CDR3: TGTGCCAGCAGCTTTCAAGCGACGACAAACGCTAACTATGGCTACACCTTC.

This chain joins TRBV20-1 and TRBJ2-1, with D uncertain. This CDR3 spans 13 amino acids. Per germline, CDR1 DFQATT and CDR2 SNEGSKA (reference sequence). V lost 5 bases, J lost 8 bases, and 16 bases lay in between. The CDR3 loop reads CSAARPPVDEQFF. In DNA, the CDR3 is TGCAGTGCTGCTAGACCTCCGGTGGATGAGCAGTTCTTC.

This chain links TRBV5-1 with TRBJ1-4; 7 bases agree with TRBD1. This CDR3 is built from 15 residues. CDR1 and CDR2 (germline): SGHRS, YFSETQ. The V and J ends lost 6 bases and 4 bases, in that order; junction bases with no gene match: 9. CDR3 bases: TGCGCCAGCAAGGTGGAGGACAGGATTAATGAAAAACTGTTTTTT. This gives the protein CASKVEDRINEKLFF.

This clonotype was counted only a few times. The rearrangement joins TRBV6-1 to TRBJ2-7, with 7 bases matching TRBD1. The CDR3 contains 14 residues. V trimming: 8 bases; J trimming: 9 bases; junction bases outside the gene matches: 16. Germline V CDR1 and CDR2: MNHNS, SASEGT. The CDR3 region is CASGHGTAATWQYF. As DNA, the CDR3 is TGTGCCAGCGGACACGGGACAGCAGCTACGTGGCAGTACTTC.

This clonotype was observed many times. The chain uses TRBV7-2 and TRBJ2-7; no clear D. The CDR3 covers 13 residues. CDR1 SGHTA and CDR2 FQGNSA come from the germline V gene. The germline V and J ends were trimmed by 4 bases and 12 bases, with 19 bases remaining between them. The CDR3 loop reads CASSSLGSDWVYF. CDR3 nucleotide sequence: TGTGCCAGCAGCTCCTTGGGATCCGATTGGGTGTACTTC.

This clonotype showed up just a few times. J is TRBJ2-1 and V is TRBV7-6; the D gene could be TRBD1 or TRBD2 (6 bases each). CDR3 size: 16 residues. V was trimmed by 2 bases and J by 5 bases, leaving 16 bases between them. Germline lookup yields CDR1 SGHVS and CDR2 FNYEAQ. CDR3 nucleotides: TGTGCCAGCAGCTTAAATTTCGGGGGCACAAACAATGAGCAGTTCTTC. It encodes CASSLNFGGTNNEQFF.

The chain is built from TRBV7-9 and TRBJ1-4, with D possibly matching TRBD1 (6 bases). CDR3 length: 15 amino acids. The V gene's germline CDR1 is SEHNR and CDR2 FQNEAQ (reference sequence). V was trimmed by 7 bases and J by 5 bases, leaving 17 bases between them. CDR3 DNA sequence: TGTGCCAGCATTGAGCTCAGGACAGTGAATGAAAAACTGTTTTTT. Translating gives CASIELRTVNEKLFF.

The chain uses TRBV5-5 and TRBJ1-1; D possibly corresponds to TRBD1 (5 bases). Germline loops: CDR1 SGHKS, CDR2 YYEKEE (reference sequence). CDR3 length: 17 residues. Trimming shortened V by 5 bases and J by 0 bases, and 20 bases separated the two germline ends. CDR3 sequence: CASRGGSPVYMNTEAFF. The DNA for the CDR3 is TGTGCCAGCAGGGGGGGGAGTCCAGTTTACATGAACACTGAAGCTTTCTTT.